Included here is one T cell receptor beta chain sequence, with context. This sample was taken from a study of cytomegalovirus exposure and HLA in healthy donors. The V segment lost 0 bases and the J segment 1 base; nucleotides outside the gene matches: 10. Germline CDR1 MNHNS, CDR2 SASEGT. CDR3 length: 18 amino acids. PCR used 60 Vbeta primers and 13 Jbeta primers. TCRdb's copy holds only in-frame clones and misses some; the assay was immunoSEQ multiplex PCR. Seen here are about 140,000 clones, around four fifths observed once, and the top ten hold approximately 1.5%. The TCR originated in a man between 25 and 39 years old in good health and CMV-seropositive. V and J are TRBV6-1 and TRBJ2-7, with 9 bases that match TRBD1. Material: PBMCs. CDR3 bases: TGTGCCAGCAGTGAAGCCTTAACCGGACAGGGGAAATCCTACGAGCAGTACTTC. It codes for CASSEALTGQGKSYEQYF.